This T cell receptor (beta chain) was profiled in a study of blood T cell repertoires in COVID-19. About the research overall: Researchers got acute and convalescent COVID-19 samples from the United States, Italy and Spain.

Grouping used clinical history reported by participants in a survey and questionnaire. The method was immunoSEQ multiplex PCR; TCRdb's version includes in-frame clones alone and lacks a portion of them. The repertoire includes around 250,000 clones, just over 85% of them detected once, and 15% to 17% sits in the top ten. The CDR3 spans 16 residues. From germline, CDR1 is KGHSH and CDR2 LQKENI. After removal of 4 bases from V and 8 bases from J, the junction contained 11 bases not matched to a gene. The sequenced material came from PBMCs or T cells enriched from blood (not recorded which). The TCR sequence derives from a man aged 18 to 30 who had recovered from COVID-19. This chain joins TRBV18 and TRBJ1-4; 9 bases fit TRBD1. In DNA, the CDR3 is TGTGCCAGCTCACGGGGACAGGGCTTGATGGTCGAAAAACTGTTTTTT. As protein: CASSRGQGLMVEKLFF.